The 18 T cell receptor beta chains below were found in one sample sequenced in a study of CD8 T cells in ankylosing spondylitis. The study's findings and limits: For ankylosing spondylitis blood, a TCR beta motif of 8 or 9 highly homologous variants appeared characteristic.

TCRdb called the 5' RACE reads again in MiXCR, with one record for every CDR3 protein. The sample comprises fewer than 500,000 distinct CDR3 sequences, approximately 20% of which are singletons, and approximately 15% rests with the top ten. These receptors have no known antigen. The specimen sequenced was blood, either unsorted or a sorted T cell fraction (not recorded which). All receptors come from a male donor with ankylosing spondylitis.

In its sample, this clonotype was seen many times. V and J are TRBV6-1 and TRBJ1-3; 9 bases map to TRBD1. The CDR3 runs 15 residues. Germline CDR1 and CDR2: MNHNS and SASEGT. Losses at the gene ends were 5 bases for V and 4 bases for J; bases not matched to a gene: 6. The CDR3 region has the DNA TGTGCCAGCAGTATTAACAGGGGGCAGGGAAACACCATATATTTT. This sequence encodes CASSINRGQGNTIYF.

This clonotype was recorded a few times. The chain couples TRBV5-6 to TRBJ1-2; 8 bases are shared with TRBD1. In germline, CDR1 is SGHDT, CDR2 YYEEEE. The ends lost 4 bases at V and 3 bases at J; junction bases unmatched: 8. CDR3 length equals 15 residues. The DNA for the CDR3 is TGTGCCAGCAGCCCCCCGGGACAGGCGTACTATGGCTACACCTTC. This codes for CASSPPGQAYYGYTF.

The genes are TRBV12-3 or TRBV12-4 and TRBJ2-1, with 7 bases identical to TRBD1. V lost 5 bases to trimming and J lost 8 bases; unmatched junction nucleotides: 12. This CDR3 has 15 residues. The CDR3, as DNA: TGTGCCAGCAGTAACCGGGACAGAGCTGCCCATGAGCAGTTCTTC. It encodes CASSNRDRAAHEQFF.

The chain carries TRBV5-1 and TRBJ2-7; D possibly matches TRBD1 or TRBD2 (5 bases each). This CDR3 has 15 amino acids. Germline CDR1 SGHRS, CDR2 YFSETQ. Trimming removed 0 bases from V and 4 bases from J, with 14 bases in between. In nucleotides, the CDR3 is TGCGCCAGCAGCTTGGAGGGGCGGGTACGATACGAGCAGTACTTC. Residues: CASSLEGRVRYEQYF.

This clonotype has just a few counts. The rearrangement joins TRBV7-2 to TRBJ2-5; D not resolved. CDR1 and CDR2 (germline): SGHTA, FQGNSA. CDR3 length: 15 amino acids. The V end was cut by 2 bases, the J end by 0 bases, with 10 bases between. CDR3 sequence: CASSLYSDYQETQYF. Here the CDR3 DNA reads TGTGCCAGCAGCTTATATAGTGATTACCAAGAGACCCAGTACTTC.

The chain recombines TRBV11-2 with TRBJ2-1; D uncertain. This CDR3 has 14 residues. The germline gives CDR1 SGHAT, CDR2 FQNNGV. Trimming removed 3 bases from V and 8 bases from J, with 14 bases in between. The CDR3 region has the DNA TGTGCCAGCAGCTTTTTAGCTGCTAACTATGAGCAGTTCTTC. Translated: CASSFLAANYEQFF.

The chain links TRBV10-3 to TRBJ2-7; TRBD2 matches at 8 bases. The J segment lost 3 bases and the V segment lost 7 bases, leaving 5 bases of the junction unmatched. Germline V gene data show CDR1 as ENHRY and CDR2 as SYGVKD. There are 13 residues in the CDR3. CDR3 sequence (DNA): TGTGCCATCACGGGGGGGCAAAACTACGAGCAGTACTTC. It specifies CAITGGQNYEQYF.

The chain carries TRBV19 and TRBJ2-2, with D unclear. The length of the CDR3 is 17 residues. CDR1 is LNHDA and CDR2 is SQIVND in the germline V gene (reference sequence). The V and J ends lost 5 bases and 4 bases respectively, with 20 bases between them. The CDR3 loop reads CASSSRSDSRSTGELFF. In DNA, the CDR3 is TGTGCCAGTAGTTCAAGGTCCGATTCAAGGAGCACCGGGGAGCTGTTTTTT.

This clonotype was seen many times. This sequence joins TRBV5-6 and TRBJ2-5; 7 nucleotides line up with TRBD2. Germline V gene sequence: CDR1 SGHDT, CDR2 YYEEEE. Trimming removed 1 base from V and 8 bases from J; junction bases left unmatched: 8. This CDR3 comprises 14 residues. CDR3 nucleotides: TGTGCCAGCAGCTTGAGCCTAGCGGTGATAACCCAGTACTTC. As protein: CASSLSLAVITQYF.

The chain employs TRBV5-6 and TRBJ2-5; possible D gene TRBD2, 7 bases. The V gene lost 4 bases and the J gene lost 4 bases, with 11 bases spanning the gap. The germline gives CDR1 SGHDT, CDR2 YYEEEE. This CDR3 spans 13 amino acids. The CDR3 DNA follows: TGTGCCAGCAGCCTGGGGGGGCCAGAGACCCAGTACTTC. Its translation: CASSLGGPETQYF.

This clonotype has more than one count but fewer than ten. The chain has TRBV5-1 and TRBJ2-3, with D perhaps TRBD1 (5 bases). The CDR3 has 15 amino acids. The germline V gene encodes CDR1 SGHRS and CDR2 YFSETQ. The ends were cut back, 1 base at V and 2 bases at J, with 11 bases in the middle. CDR3 loop: CASSLLGADTDTQYF. In nucleotides, the CDR3 is TGCGCCAGCAGCTTGCTAGGGGCTGACACAGATACGCAGTATTTT.

This clonotype was observed a few times. The genes are TRBV6-5 and TRBJ2-1; TRBD2 aligns across 7 bases. The CDR3 spans 12 residues. The germline V gene has CDR1 MNHEY and CDR2 SVGAGI. Trimming removed 6 bases from V and 9 bases from J; junction bases left unmatched: 5. The CDR3 sequence is CASRSGRVEQFF. CDR3 coding DNA: TGTGCCAGCAGGTCGGGGAGGGTTGAGCAGTTCTTC.

This clonotype was detected only a few times. V is TRBV18 and J is TRBJ2-2; D is possibly TRBD1 (6 bases). The CDR3 runs 15 residues. The germline gives CDR1 KGHSH, CDR2 LQKENI. V lost 8 bases to trimming and J lost 2 bases, with 15 bases between them. The CDR3, as DNA: TGTGCCAGCCCGATGGGGGACATTAACACCGGGGAGCTGTTTTTT. Protein sequence: CASPMGDINTGELFF.

V and J are TRBV7-9 and TRBJ2-7; tentatively, D is TRBD1 or TRBD2 (6 bases each). The CDR3 is 14 amino acids. V was cut by 4 bases and J by 7 bases, with 17 bases left in between. From germline, CDR1 is SEHNR and CDR2 FQNEAQ (reference sequence). This CDR3 is CASSSNRDLEEQYF. CDR3 bases: TGTGCCAGCAGCTCTAACAGGGACTTGGAGGAGCAGTACTTC.

V gene TRBV9 combines with J gene TRBJ2-3; no firm D call. CDR3 length equals 15 residues. The V and J ends lost 0 bases and 2 bases respectively, with 10 bases between them. Germline CDR1 reads SGDLS; CDR2 reads YYNGEE. The CDR3 is CASSVEIDITDTQYF. In DNA form, the CDR3 reads TGTGCCAGCAGCGTAGAGATAGACATCACAGATACGCAGTATTTT. Based on the CDR3 plus reference TRBV9 and TRBJ2-3, the full variable domain is DSGVTQTPKHLITATGQRVTLRCSPRSGDLSVYWYQQSLDQGLQFLIQYYNGEERAKGNILERFSAQQFPDLHSELNLSSLELGDSALYFCASSVEIDITDTQYFGPGTRLTVL.

There are many counts of this clonotype. An end of the junction does not agree with germline; a read error may underlie this. The chain's CDR3 is CASSPGQGYGYTF. The CDR3 DNA follows: TGTGCCAGCAGCCCCGGACAGGGATACGGCTACACCTTC. This chain uses TRBV5-1 with TRBJ1-2, with 8 bases aligning to TRBD1. Germline V CDR1 and CDR2: SGHRS, YFSETQ. CDR3 length equals 13 residues.

V and J are TRBV19 and TRBJ2-1; 9 bases line up with TRBD2. The CDR3 sequence is 16 residues long. The V gene's germline CDR1 is LNHDA and CDR2 SQIVND (reference sequence). V lost 3 bases to trimming and J lost 4 bases; unmatched junction nucleotides: 7. This chain's CDR3 is CASSIRSAGGYNEQFF. Written as DNA, the CDR3 is TGTGCCAGTAGTATCCGCTCGGCGGGAGGGTACAATGAGCAGTTCTTC.

This clonotype showed up just a few times. The J gene is TRBJ2-2, the V gene TRBV6-2 or TRBV6-3; 7 bases line up with TRBD2. The ends lost 2 bases at V and 5 bases at J; junction bases unmatched: 8. The CDR3 runs 16 residues. Germline CDR1 is MNHEY and CDR2 is SVGEGT. CDR3 nucleotides: TGTGCCAGCAGTTACGCGGGAGTCGGTTATACCGGGGAGCTGTTTTTT. Protein sequence: CASSYAGVGYTGELFF.